This TCR beta chain emerged from a study of CD8+ T cells in alopecia areata. Treatment described: oral pan-JAK inhibitor, 5-10 mg twice daily. As to this clone: Its antigen is not known.

Reverse transcribed after extraction, RNA yielded cDNA as the sequencing template. Produced via immunoSEQ multiplex PCR; TCRdb's table is partial and in-frame only. The table has about 210,000 clones, 35% to 40% seen once. Study results and caveats: Having one nonresponder leaves uncertain how baseline CD8+ expansion relates to response.

There are 13 residues in the CDR3. The germline V gene has CDR1 SGHRS and CDR2 YFSETQ. V was pared by 4 bases and J by 11 bases, with 3 bases of the junction left unmatched. The chain carries TRBV5-1 and TRBJ1-6, with TRBD1 identical over 10 bases. This clonotype originated in a human donor with alopecia areata. The sequenced sample was CD4+ T cells sorted from blood, obtained around week 34, from a patient treated with tofacitinib. The CDR3 nucleotides are TGCGCCAGCAGCGTGGACAGGGGGACACCCCTCCACTTT. It is translated as CASSVDRGTPLHF.